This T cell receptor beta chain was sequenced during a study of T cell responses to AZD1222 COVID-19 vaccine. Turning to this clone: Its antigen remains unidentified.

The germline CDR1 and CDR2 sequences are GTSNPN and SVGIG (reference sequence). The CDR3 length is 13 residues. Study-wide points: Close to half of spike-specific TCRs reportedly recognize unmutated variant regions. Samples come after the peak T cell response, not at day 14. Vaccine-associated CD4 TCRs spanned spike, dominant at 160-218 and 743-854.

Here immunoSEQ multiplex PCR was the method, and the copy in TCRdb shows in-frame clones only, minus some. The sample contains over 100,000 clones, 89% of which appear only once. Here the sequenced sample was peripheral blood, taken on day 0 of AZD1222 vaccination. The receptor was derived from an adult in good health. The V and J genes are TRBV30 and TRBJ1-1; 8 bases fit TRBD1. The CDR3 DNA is TGTGGACAGGGGCTTTTCCTGAACACTGAAGCTTTCTTT. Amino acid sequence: CGQGLFLNTEAFF.